Listed below are T cell receptor beta chains from one sample, sequenced in a study of early T cells in non-severe SARS-CoV-2 infection. TCRdb re-called the 5' RACE reads with MiXCR, one entry per CDR3 protein. Of approximately 84,000 distinct CDR3 sequences in the sample, 15% were seen once. The specimen sequenced was whole blood. The receptors shown here come from an adult who was a healthcare worker with PCR-confirmed SARS-CoV-2 infection or an uninfected control (not recorded which). Each CDR3 is given with its conserved first and last residue. The D gene is left open where the match is weak. Size tells how often a clone was seen (once, few, many) or the class of an expanded clone, and some rows leave it out.

j_gene: TRBJ2-1; abundance: -; d_gene: TRBD1; v_gene: TRBV5-1; CDR3nt: TGCGCCAGCAGCTGGACAGGGGCGATCTACAATGAGCAGTTCTTC; CDR3aa: CASSWTGAIYNEQFF
j_gene: TRBJ2-7; abundance: few; d_gene: -; v_gene: TRBV3-1; CDR3nt: TGTGCCAGCAGCCAAACGGGGACGTCCTACGAGCAGTACTTC; CDR3aa: CASSQTGTSYEQYF
j_gene: TRBJ2-7; abundance: many; d_gene: -; v_gene: TRBV28; CDR3nt: TGTGCCAGCAGTTTGCTCGGGTACGAGCAGTACTTC; CDR3aa: CASSLLGYEQYF
j_gene: TRBJ1-6; abundance: -; d_gene: -; v_gene: TRBV27; CDR3nt: TGTGCCAGCAGTTTACTCCAGGGAAATGCCTATAATTCACCCCTCCACTTT; CDR3aa: CASSLLQGNAYNSPLHF
j_gene: TRBJ2-5; abundance: -; d_gene: -; v_gene: TRBV4-1; CDR3nt: TGCGCCAGCCAGCCAAGATTAGGAGAGTTGGAGACCCAGTACTTC; CDR3aa: CASQPRLGELETQYF
j_gene: TRBJ1-5; abundance: -; d_gene: -; v_gene: TRBV29-1; CDR3nt: TGCAGCGTTGGGGCTTCCAGGGACCAGCCCCAGCATTTT; CDR3aa: CSVGASRDQPQHF
j_gene: TRBJ2-3; abundance: few; d_gene: TRBD2; v_gene: TRBV20-1; CDR3nt: TGCAGTGCTAGGGGACCGGGACTAGGGGGCACAGATACGCAGTATTTT; CDR3aa: CSARGPGLGGTDTQYF
j_gene: TRBJ2-7; abundance: -; d_gene: TRBD1; v_gene: TRBV11-2; CDR3nt: TGTGCCAGCAGCCAGACAGGGGCGGCCGAGCAGTACTTC; CDR3aa: CASSQTGAAEQYF
j_gene: TRBJ2-7; abundance: many; d_gene: -; v_gene: TRBV28; CDR3nt: TGTGCCAGCAGTCCGGGGACATCTGGCGAGCAGTACTTC; CDR3aa: CASSPGTSGEQYF
j_gene: TRBJ2-7; abundance: many; d_gene: TRBD1; v_gene: TRBV2; CDR3nt: TGTGCCAGCAGCCCCCGGACAGGAACCTACGAGCAGTACTTC; CDR3aa: CASSPRTGTYEQYF
j_gene: TRBJ2-5; abundance: -; d_gene: -; v_gene: TRBV27; CDR3nt: TGTGCCAGCAGGAGCCAGGTGCGGGAGACCCAGTACTTC; CDR3aa: CASRSQVRETQYF
j_gene: TRBJ2-7; abundance: -; d_gene: -; v_gene: TRBV3-1; CDR3nt: TGTGCCAGCAGCCCATGGGGTCTTGGGCAGAGCTCCTACGAGCAGTACTTC; CDR3aa: CASSPWGLGQSSYEQYF
j_gene: TRBJ1-2; abundance: -; d_gene: -; v_gene: TRBV12-3/TRBV12-4; CDR3nt: TGTGCCAGCACCCGCATGCCCGGAACCTATGGCTACACCTTC; CDR3aa: CASTRMPGTYGYTF
j_gene: TRBJ2-7; abundance: few; d_gene: -; v_gene: TRBV7-8; CDR3nt: TGTGCCAGCAGCTCCCGAGGGTGGTACGAGCAGTACTTC; CDR3aa: CASSSRGWYEQYF
j_gene: TRBJ1-6; abundance: once; d_gene: -; v_gene: TRBV5-1; CDR3nt: TGCGCCAGCAGCTTGCGGGAGAGCTCCTATAATTCACCCCTCCACTTT; CDR3aa: CASSLRESSYNSPLHF
j_gene: TRBJ2-5; abundance: many; d_gene: TRBD2; v_gene: TRBV11-2; CDR3nt: TGTGCCAGCAGCTCGGCGGGACTAGAAGAGACCCAGTACTTC; CDR3aa: CASSSAGLEETQYF
j_gene: TRBJ1-1; abundance: -; d_gene: -; v_gene: TRBV10-1; CDR3nt: TGCGCCAGCAGTGGTTCAGGGAACACTGAAGCTTTCTTT; CDR3aa: CASSGSGNTEAFF
j_gene: TRBJ2-1; abundance: few; d_gene: TRBD2; v_gene: TRBV7-2; CDR3nt: TGTGCCAGCAGCTTAATATACAGCGGGAGGTCTGATGAGCAGTTCTTC; CDR3aa: CASSLIYSGRSDEQFF
j_gene: TRBJ1-2; abundance: -; d_gene: -; v_gene: TRBV9; CDR3nt: TGTGCCAGCAGCGGCGGACAACTCGACTATGGCTACACCTTC; CDR3aa: CASSGGQLDYGYTF
j_gene: TRBJ2-1; abundance: few; d_gene: -; v_gene: TRBV7-9; CDR3nt: TGTGCCAGCAGCTTGGACACGTCCTACAATGAGCAGTTCTTC; CDR3aa: CASSLDTSYNEQFF
j_gene: TRBJ2-2; abundance: many; d_gene: -; v_gene: TRBV2; CDR3nt: TGTGCCAGCAAAGTAGTACTAGCCTACACCGGGGAGCTGTTTTTT; CDR3aa: CASKVVLAYTGELFF
j_gene: TRBJ2-7; abundance: -; d_gene: -; v_gene: TRBV6-5; CDR3nt: TGTGCCGGAGACACGTACGAGCCGTACTTC; CDR3aa: CAGDTYEPYF
j_gene: TRBJ2-5; abundance: -; d_gene: -; v_gene: TRBV4-3; CDR3nt: TGCGCCAGCAGCCAAGATAGTGCAGCTAGCCAAGAGACCCAGTACTTC; CDR3aa: CASSQDSAASQETQYF
j_gene: TRBJ1-3; abundance: many; d_gene: -; v_gene: TRBV29-1; CDR3nt: TGCAGCGCCACCGGGACATCTGGAAACACCATATATTTT; CDR3aa: CSATGTSGNTIYF
j_gene: TRBJ2-7; abundance: few; d_gene: -; v_gene: TRBV29-1; CDR3nt: TGCAGCGTTGCACACGGAGCGGGCTACGAGCAGTACTTC; CDR3aa: CSVAHGAGYEQYF
j_gene: TRBJ1-2; abundance: -; d_gene: -; v_gene: TRBV5-5; CDR3nt: TGTGCCAGCAGCTTGACTAACTATGGCTACACCTTC; CDR3aa: CASSLTNYGYTF
j_gene: TRBJ2-2; abundance: few; d_gene: -; v_gene: TRBV7-9; CDR3nt: TGTGCCAGCAGCCCCCCCGGGGACGCGAACACCGGGGAGCTGTTTTTT; CDR3aa: CASSPPGDANTGELFF
j_gene: TRBJ2-1; abundance: few; d_gene: TRBD2; v_gene: TRBV29-1; CDR3nt: TGCAGCGTTGGGACTAGAATCCACAATGAGCAGTTCTTC; CDR3aa: CSVGTRIHNEQFF
j_gene: TRBJ1-1; abundance: -; d_gene: TRBD1; v_gene: TRBV5-5; CDR3nt: TGTGCCAGCAGCTTAGCTTTTAGGGACAGACCAAACACTGAAGCTTTCTTT; CDR3aa: CASSLAFRDRPNTEAFF
j_gene: TRBJ1-2; abundance: -; d_gene: -; v_gene: TRBV12-3/TRBV12-4; CDR3nt: TGTGCCAGCAGTTTTACAAGTCGTGGCTACACCTTC; CDR3aa: CASSFTSRGYTF
j_gene: TRBJ2-1; abundance: -; d_gene: -; v_gene: TRBV12-3/TRBV12-4; CDR3nt: TGTGCCAGCAGCTCCAGGCCCTCGGGGAATGAGCAGTTCTTC; CDR3aa: CASSSRPSGNEQFF
j_gene: TRBJ1-4; abundance: -; d_gene: -; v_gene: TRBV7-9; CDR3nt: TGTGCCAGCAGCTCCATATGGCAGGGTGGAAATGAAAAACTGTTTTTT; CDR3aa: CASSSIWQGGNEKLFF
j_gene: TRBJ2-7; abundance: -; d_gene: -; v_gene: TRBV11-2; CDR3nt: TGTGCCAGCAGCTTAGATCTCGGAGGGTACGAGCAGTACTTC; CDR3aa: CASSLDLGGYEQYF
j_gene: TRBJ2-2; abundance: -; d_gene: TRBD2; v_gene: TRBV9; CDR3nt: TGTGCCAGCAGCCAAAGTGGACTAGCGGGAGTATCGGGGGAGCTGTTTTTT; CDR3aa: CASSQSGLAGVSGELFF
j_gene: TRBJ2-3; abundance: -; d_gene: -; v_gene: TRBV18; CDR3nt: TGTGCCAGCTCACCGGTGGATACGCAGTATTTT; CDR3aa: CASSPVDTQYF
j_gene: TRBJ2-5; abundance: many; d_gene: -; v_gene: TRBV18; CDR3nt: TGTGCCAGCTCATCCAATCGGGAGACCCAGTACTTC; CDR3aa: CASSSNRETQYF
j_gene: TRBJ2-1; abundance: -; d_gene: TRBD2; v_gene: TRBV6-1; CDR3nt: TGTGCCAGCAGTGAAATAGCGGGAGGTTACAATGAGCAGTTCTTC; CDR3aa: CASSEIAGGYNEQFF
j_gene: TRBJ2-3; abundance: few; d_gene: -; v_gene: TRBV6-5; CDR3nt: TGTGCCAGCAGACCGGGACTCCTCACAGATACGCAGTATTTT; CDR3aa: CASRPGLLTDTQYF
j_gene: TRBJ1-1; abundance: -; d_gene: TRBD1; v_gene: TRBV12-3/TRBV12-4; CDR3nt: TGTGCCAGCAGTTACAGGGGTGTAGCTGAAGCTTTCTTT; CDR3aa: CASSYRGVAEAFF
j_gene: TRBJ2-1; abundance: -; d_gene: -; v_gene: TRBV2; CDR3nt: TGTGCCAGCAGTGATTTGGGGGCTAGTAACAATGAGCAGTTCTTC; CDR3aa: CASSDLGASNNEQFF
j_gene: TRBJ1-5; abundance: -; d_gene: -; v_gene: TRBV5-1; CDR3nt: TGCGCCAGCAGCCTAACAGGGCAAGATGCGCCCCAGCATTTT; CDR3aa: CASSLTGQDAPQHF
j_gene: TRBJ2-7; abundance: -; d_gene: TRBD2; v_gene: TRBV4-1; CDR3nt: TGCGCCAGCAGCCATATGACTAGCGGGAGCTTCTACGAGCAGTACTTC; CDR3aa: CASSHMTSGSFYEQYF
j_gene: TRBJ2-3; abundance: -; d_gene: -; v_gene: TRBV20-1; CDR3nt: TGCAGTGCTCTGACCCCCTCGGATACGCAGTATTTT; CDR3aa: CSALTPSDTQYF
j_gene: TRBJ2-7; abundance: -; d_gene: -; v_gene: TRBV28; CDR3nt: TGTGCCAGCAGTTCACCCGGGACCCACTACGAGCAGTACTTC; CDR3aa: CASSSPGTHYEQYF
j_gene: TRBJ2-3; abundance: few; d_gene: -; v_gene: TRBV11-2; CDR3nt: TGTGCCAGCAGCGCAGAACCCACAGATACGCAGTATTTT; CDR3aa: CASSAEPTDTQYF
j_gene: TRBJ2-7; abundance: -; d_gene: -; v_gene: TRBV11-2; CDR3nt: TGTGCCAGCAGCCGGGAGGGACAGGGTTCCTACGAGCAGTACTTC; CDR3aa: CASSREGQGSYEQYF